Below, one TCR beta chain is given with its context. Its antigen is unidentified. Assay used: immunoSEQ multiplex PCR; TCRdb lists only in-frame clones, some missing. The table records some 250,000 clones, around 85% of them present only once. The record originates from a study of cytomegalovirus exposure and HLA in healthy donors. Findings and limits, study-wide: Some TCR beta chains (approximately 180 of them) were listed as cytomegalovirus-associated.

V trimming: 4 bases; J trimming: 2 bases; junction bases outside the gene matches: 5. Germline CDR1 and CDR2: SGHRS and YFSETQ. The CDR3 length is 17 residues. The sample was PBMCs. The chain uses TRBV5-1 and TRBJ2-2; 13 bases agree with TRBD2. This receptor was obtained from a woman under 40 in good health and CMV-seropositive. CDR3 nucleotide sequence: TGCGCCAGCAGCCCGGGACTAGCGGGGATAAACACCGGGGAGCTGTTTTTT. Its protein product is CASSPGLAGINTGELFF.